This is a list of T cell receptor beta chains from one sample in a study of beta chain features in type 1 diabetes. Profiled with immunoSEQ multiplex PCR; TCRdb holds only in-frame clones, not every one. The sample consists of roughly 250,000 clones, just over 20% of them appearing once. The sample consisted of naive CD4+ T cells from blood. The source of these receptors is a woman aged 40 to 50 with type 1 diabetes. The CDR3 runs from the conserved cysteine through the conserved F or W. The D gene is left open where the match is weak. Expanded clones are given a class, and other clones once, few, many or no size at all.

abundance	v_gene	d_gene	j_gene	CDR3aa	CDR3nt
few	TRBV13	TRBD2	TRBJ2-7	CASSPRTSSYEQYF	TGTGCCAGCAGCCCCCGGACTAGCAGCTACGAGCAGTACTTC
.	TRBV25-1	TRBD2	TRBJ2-7	CASSDLAGGNYEQYF	TGTGCCAGCAGTGACCTAGCGGGAGGAAATTACGAGCAGTACTTC
.	TRBV19	.	TRBJ2-3	CASSILGASTDTQYF	TGTGCCAGTAGTATTCTGGGCGCTAGCACAGATACGCAGTATTTT
few	TRBV7-7	TRBD1	TRBJ2-5	CASSRDREETQYF	TGTGCTAGCAGTAGAGACAGGGAGGAGACCCAGTACTTC
few	TRBV10-3	.	TRBJ1-1	CAISNTRDTEAFF	TGTGCCATCAGTAATACCCGGGACACTGAAGCTTTCTTT
few	TRBV10-3	TRBD1	TRBJ2-7	CAIRGTGVSYEQYF	TGTGCCATCAGGGGGACAGGGGTTTCCTACGAGCAGTACTTC
.	TRBV7-2	TRBD1	TRBJ2-2	CASSLGGTGSTGELFF	TGTGCCAGCAGCTTGGGTGGGACAGGGAGCACCGGGGAGCTGTTTTTT
few	TRBV9	.	TRBJ2-3	CASSVGPSADTQYF	TGTGCCAGCAGCGTAGGCCCTAGCGCAGATACGCAGTATTTT
few	TRBV4-1	TRBD2	TRBJ2-5	CASSQGLAGGKETQYF	TGCGCCAGCAGCCAAGGGTTAGCGGGGGGGAAAGAGACCCAGTACTTC
few	TRBV30	.	TRBJ2-6	CAWTSMRTNSGANVLTF	TGTGCCTGGACTTCCATGAGGACAAACTCTGGGGCCAACGTCCTGACTTTC
.	TRBV30	.	TRBJ1-2	CAWSPTGKYGYTF	TGTGCCTGGAGCCCCACAGGGAAGTATGGCTACACCTTC
few	TRBV28	.	TRBJ1-2	CASSVRLGREGGYTF	TGTGCCAGCAGCGTCCGTCTAGGCAGGGAAGGAGGCTACACCTTC
few	TRBV2	.	TRBJ1-2	CASIGANYGYTF	TGTGCCAGCATTGGAGCTAACTATGGCTACACCTTC
.	TRBV30	.	TRBJ2-7	CAAQSAREQYF	TGTGCCGCTCAATCGGCGCGGGAGCAGTACTTC
.	TRBV9	.	TRBJ1-3	CASSVQGIGNTIYF	TGTGCCAGCAGCGTACAGGGGATCGGAAACACCATATATTTT
.	TRBV15	TRBD1	TRBJ1-2	CATSRGQGNYGYTF	TGTGCCACCAGCAGAGGACAGGGTAACTATGGCTACACCTTC
few	TRBV7-2	.	TRBJ1-2	CASSSGSWDYGYTF	TGTGCCAGCAGCTCAGGGTCTTGGGACTATGGCTACACCTTC
.	TRBV5-1	.	TRBJ1-5	CASSPEGGLGNQPQHF	TGCGCCAGCAGCCCGGAGGGGGGGCTGGGCAATCAGCCCCAGCATTTT
.	TRBV6-6	.	TRBJ2-1	CASTDRGYNEQFF	TGTGCCAGCACCGATAGGGGTTACAATGAGCAGTTCTTC
.	TRBV9	TRBD1	TRBJ1-2	CASSPTGTDYGYTF	TGTGCCAGCAGCCCGACCGGGACAGACTATGGCTACACCTTC
few	TRBV1	.	TRBJ1-1	CTSSLGQGNTEAFF	TGCACCAGCAGCCTGGGACAGGGGAACACTGAAGCTTTCTTT
.	TRBV28	TRBD2	TRBJ2-7	CASGALAGGLYEQYF	TGTGCCAGCGGGGCCCTAGCGGGGGGGCTCTACGAGCAGTACTTC
few	TRBV7-2	TRBD2	TRBJ2-3	CASSLLAGAGGDTQYF	TGTGCCAGCAGCCTCCTAGCGGGAGCGGGGGGAGATACGCAGTATTTT
few	TRBV6-5	TRBD1	TRBJ2-7	CASARTGWEDEQYF	TGTGCCAGTGCGCGGACAGGGTGGGAGGACGAGCAGTACTTC
.	TRBV7-7	TRBD2	TRBJ2-7	CASSRGGEREQYF	TGTGCCAGCAGCCGGGGGGGCGAGAGGGAGCAGTACTTC
.	TRBV4-1	.	TRBJ2-7	CASSRAQPGNEQYF	TGCGCCAGCAGCCGGGCACAGCCAGGCAACGAGCAGTACTTC
.	TRBV4-3	.	TRBJ2-1	CASSRRSGTLNEQFF	TGCGCCAGCAGCCGAAGGTCGGGAACTTTGAATGAGCAGTTCTTC
.	TRBV5-1	.	TRBJ1-5	CASSLAGNSNQPQHF	TGCGCCAGCAGCTTGGCGGGGAATAGCAATCAGCCCCAGCATTTT
.	TRBV14	TRBD2	TRBJ2-7	CASSHPSGVSYEQYF	TGTGCCAGCAGCCATCCTAGCGGTGTTTCCTACGAGCAGTACTTC
.	TRBV9	TRBD1	TRBJ2-1	CASSPFPPGQARNEQFF	TGTGCCAGCAGCCCCTTCCCCCCGGGACAGGCGAGGAATGAGCAGTTCTTC
.	TRBV9	TRBD2	TRBJ2-3	CASSPVAGGPQDTQYF	TGTGCCAGCAGCCCCGTAGCGGGAGGGCCTCAAGATACGCAGTATTTT
few	TRBV7-3	TRBD2	TRBJ2-1	CASSLGTSGNNEQFF	TGTGCCAGCAGCTTGGGGACTAGCGGGAATAATGAGCAGTTCTTC
few	TRBV5-1	TRBD1	TRBJ2-3	CASSQGQLTDTQYF	TGCGCCAGCAGCCAGGGACAGCTCACAGATACGCAGTATTTT
.	TRBV15	TRBD1	TRBJ2-7	CATSRDPGTGSYEQYF	TGTGCCACCAGCAGAGATCCCGGGACAGGCTCCTACGAGCAGTACTTC
once	TRBV29-1	.	TRBJ2-1	CSVVDTNYNEQFF	TGCAGCGTTGTTGACACAAACTACAATGAGCAGTTCTTC
.	TRBV28	.	TRBJ1-5	CASSQGRGGHF	TGTGCCAGCAGTCAAGGAAGAGGAGGGCATTTT
.	TRBV29-1	TRBD2	TRBJ2-1	CSVEGDSGTYNEQFF	TGCAGCGTTGAAGGTGATAGCGGGACCTACAATGAGCAGTTCTTC
few	TRBV4-3	.	TRBJ2-2	CASSLQIRESGTGELFF	TGCGCCAGCAGCCTCCAAATCCGGGAGTCGGGCACCGGGGAGCTGTTTTTT
few	TRBV29-1	.	TRBJ2-4	CSVQGQLAKNIQYF	TGCAGCGTTCAGGGACAACTAGCCAAAAACATTCAGTACTTC
.	TRBV28	.	TRBJ1-5	CASSLGAPNQPQHF	TGTGCCAGCAGTTTAGGGGCCCCCAATCAGCCCCAGCATTTT
.	TRBV7-2	TRBD2	TRBJ2-5	CASILPGGQETQYF	TGTGCCAGCATCCTCCCGGGAGGACAAGAGACCCAGTACTTC
few	TRBV2	.	TRBJ2-4	CASKARAQNIQYF	TGTGCCAGCAAGGCCAGGGCCCAAAACATTCAGTACTTC
few	TRBV9	TRBD1	TRBJ1-5	CASSVAKGANQPQHF	TGTGCCAGCAGCGTAGCTAAGGGGGCCAATCAGCCCCAGCATTTT
.	TRBV28	TRBD1	TRBJ1-4	CASTTTGVNEKLFF	TGTGCCAGCACCACGACAGGGGTAAATGAAAAACTGTTTTTT
few	TRBV18	TRBD1	TRBJ1-1	CASSPLGTGSPNTEAFF	TGTGCCAGCTCACCACTGGGGACAGGGTCCCCGAACACTGAAGCTTTCTTT
.	TRBV2	.	TRBJ1-1	CASRAPLAAFF	TGTGCCAGCAGGGCCCCCTTAGCAGCTTTCTTT
.	TRBV4-3	.	TRBJ2-7	CASSQGGGSYEQYF	TGCGCCAGCAGCCAAGGAGGCGGCTCCTACGAGCAGTACTTC
.	TRBV19	.	TRBJ1-2	CASSLRDYGYTF	TGTGCCAGTAGCCTTCGGGACTATGGCTACACCTTC
.	TRBV5-1	.	TRBJ2-7	CASSPTTGASYEQYF	TGCGCCAGCAGCCCTACGACAGGTGCCTCCTACGAGCAGTACTTC
.	TRBV10-3	TRBD2	TRBJ2-1	CAISVASGRANEQFF	TGTGCCATCAGTGTAGCTAGCGGGAGGGCCAATGAGCAGTTCTTC
.	TRBV11-2	TRBD2	TRBJ2-7	CASSLASGRYSYEQYF	TGTGCCAGCAGCTTAGCGAGCGGGAGGTACTCCTACGAGCAGTACTTC
once	TRBV5-1	.	TRBJ2-1	CASSSENEQFF	TGCGCCAGCAGCTCAGAAAATGAGCAGTTCTTC